This T cell receptor (beta chain) was captured in a study of kidney transplant recipient with SARS-CoV-2 infection. MiXCR, applied by TCRdb to the reads, yields one record per CDR3 protein. The table lists 200,000 to 250,000 distinct CDR3 sequences, around 30% of them singletons. This clonotype has a count of ten or more. There are 13 residues in the CDR3. Germline V gives CDR1 SGHDN, CDR2 FVKESK. Deletions cut 0 bases from V and 6 bases from J, with 9 bases between. The sequence was obtained from a male patient in his 30s who had COVID-19 and was a kidney transplant recipient. Some of the T cells might come from the graft donor. J is TRBJ2-7 and V is TRBV14; TRBD2 is a possible D gene (5 bases). This sample comprised a blood sample, obtained at baseline and around day 110 from a kidney transplant recipient. CDR3 amino acids: CASSQDGVGEQYF. The CDR3, as DNA: TGTGCCAGCAGCCAAGACGGGGTCGGCGAGCAGTACTTC. Drawing the rest from reference TRBV14 and TRBJ2-7, the complete variable domain is EAGVTQFPSHSVIEKGQTVTLRCDPISGHDNLYWYRRVMGKEIKFLLHFVKESKQDESGMPNNRFLAERTGGTYSTLKVQPAELEDSGVYFCASSQDGVGEQYFGPGTRLTVT.